The T cell receptor beta chain under discussion was sequenced for a study of T cells after yellow fever vaccination. Study-level information: Researchers used SMART-Seq v4 Ultra Low Input to prepare fractions that had low cell numbers.

Study-wide results and limits: The secondary response showed a weaker magnitude and a faster peak, day 5 versus 15. Abundant clonotypes from the bulk population could have been carried over as contaminants into FACS-sorted repertoires.

This clonotype appeared a few times. The target antigen is unknown. Via MiXCR, TCRdb re-called the 5' RACE reads, giving one row per CDR3 protein. The repertoire consists of around 530,000 distinct CDR3 sequences, with roughly a sixth occurring once and the leading ten covering 15% to 20%. The length of the CDR3 is 15 residues. Trimming took off 8 bases at V and 5 bases at J, with 21 bases between the two ends. In germline, CDR1 is SEHNR, CDR2 FQNEAQ (reference sequence). The V call is TRBV7-9, the J call TRBJ2-5, with D unresolved. The receptor comes from a man aged 18 to 35 who received the YFV17D yellow fever vaccine. The sample consisted of PBMCs, taken 5 to 6 days after the first yellow fever vaccination. In DNA form, the CDR3 reads TGTGCCAGCGGTCTCTCAGACGGAACTTCGGAGACCCAGTACTTC. It translates to CASGLSDGTSETQYF.